This TCR beta chain was documented in a study of blood T cell repertoires in COVID-19. The ends lost 5 bases at V and 2 bases at J; junction bases unmatched: 8. Per the germline V gene, CDR1 is MNHNY and CDR2 is SVGAGI (reference sequence). The CDR3 spans 15 residues. Some clones are missing from TCRdb's copy, which holds only in-frame ones; the method was immunoSEQ multiplex PCR. The data contain some 250,000 clones, approximately 83% of them singletons. This clonotype was sampled from a woman between 35 and 50 years old with acute COVID-19. The V call is TRBV6-6, the J call TRBJ2-5; 7 bases align to TRBD1. The sample comprised PBMCs or T cells enriched from blood (not recorded which). This chain's CDR3 is CASSKPGQMQETQYF. DNA for the CDR3: TGTGCCAGCAGTAAACCGGGACAGATGCAAGAGACCCAGTACTTC.